Each of the 21 T cell receptor beta chains below was sequenced from the same sample in a study of T cells in localized non-small cell lung cancer. Clones were read by immunoSEQ multiplex PCR, and TCRdb kept only the in-frame ones, dropping some. The sample gives over 15,000 clones, 75% to 90% of which show up once; over 25% is in the top ten. The source material was peripheral blood, sampled before any cancer treatment. The receptors were gathered from an older female donor with stage III squamous cell lung carcinoma.

Only one count was recorded for this clone. The J gene is TRBJ1-2, the V gene TRBV6-6; 7 bases are shared with TRBD1. Unmatched junction bases numbered 12, after V lost 4 bases and J lost 7 bases. This CDR3 spans 15 amino acids. Germline V lookup: CDR1 MNHNY, CDR2 SVGAGI (reference sequence). For the CDR3, the DNA is TGTGCCAGCAGTTTCGAAGGGGGCCCCCTAATTGGCTACACCTTC. Translation gives CASSFEGGPLIGYTF.

The chain has TRBV5-1 and TRBJ2-1; 7 positions match TRBD2. The germline gives CDR1 SGHRS, CDR2 YFSETQ. This CDR3 is 15 amino acids long. The J segment lost 6 bases and the V segment lost 4 bases, leaving 10 bases of the junction unmatched. The CDR3 DNA follows: TGCGCCAGCAGCCCACGGGGGGACCCGTCCAATGAGCAGTTCTTC. Translated, it gives CASSPRGDPSNEQFF.

V and J are TRBV5-1 and TRBJ1-1; possibly TRBD1 for D (6 bases). Per the germline V gene, CDR1 is SGHRS and CDR2 is YFSETQ. The CDR3 covers 14 residues. V shed 1 base and J shed 0 bases, with 7 bases lying between them. The CDR3 DNA follows: TGCGCCAGCAGCTTGACAGGGTTGAACACTGAAGCTTTCTTT. Protein: CASSLTGLNTEAFF.

The gene calls are TRBV11-1 and TRBJ1-1; 10 bases agree with TRBD1. Germline CDR1 and CDR2: SGHAT and FQDESV (reference sequence). This CDR3 has 15 residues. V was pared by 11 bases and J by 4 bases, with 13 bases of the junction left unmatched. The CDR3 region has the DNA TGTGCCTCTGGGACAGGGGAGATTTATAGCACTGAAGCTTTCTTT. It specifies CASGTGEIYSTEAFF.

The chain carries TRBV9 and TRBJ1-2; D gene unclear. The CDR3 length is 15 residues. Trimming took 3 bases from V and 8 from J, leaving 20 bases between them. CDR1 is SGDLS, CDR2 YYNGEE, per germline. This CDR3 is CASSGFLDGRDGYTF. The CDR3 coding sequence is TGTGCCAGCAGCGGATTCTTGGATGGGCGCGACGGCTACACCTTC.

The chain has TRBV10-1 and TRBJ2-1; 10 bases agree with TRBD1. J gave up 0 bases and V 9 bases, and 17 bases lay outside the gene matches. The germline CDR1 and CDR2 sequences are WNHNN and SYGVQD (reference sequence). The CDR3 has 19 residues. The CDR3 loop is CARGDQGQGPESSYNEQFF. Here the CDR3 DNA reads TGCGCCAGGGGTGACCAGGGACAGGGGCCTGAAAGCTCCTACAATGAGCAGTTCTTC.

Only a few counts were recorded for this clone. V gene TRBV5-6 combines with J gene TRBJ2-1; 7 bases are a match to TRBD2. The CDR3 runs 16 residues. Germline CDR1 and CDR2: SGHDT and YYEEEE. J lost 5 bases, V lost 0 bases, and 8 bases had no gene match. For the CDR3, the DNA is TGTGCCAGCAGCTTGGGCGGGACTAACCCAAACAATGAGCAGTTCTTC. Its translation is CASSLGGTNPNNEQFF. Filled out from reference TRBV5-6 and TRBJ2-1, the complete variable domain reads DAGVTQSPTHLIKTRGQQVTLRCSPKSGHDTVSWYQQALGQGPQFIFQYYEEEERQRGNFPDRFSGHQFPNYSSELNVNALLLGDSALYLCASSLGGTNPNNEQFFGPGTRLTVL.

There are a few counts of this clone. CDR3 region: CASSGRGSGRRGIQYF. CDR3 in DNA: TGTGCCAGCAGTGGCCGGGGTAGCGGGAGGAGGGGGATTCAGTACTTC. The chain carries TRBV28 and TRBJ2-4; 10 bases are a match to TRBD2. Germline V CDR1 and CDR2: MDHEN, SYDVKM. The CDR3 is 16 amino acids. V was pared by 5 bases and J by 10 bases, with 14 bases of the junction left unmatched.

The chain joins TRBV10-3 to TRBJ1-4; possible D gene TRBD1, 5 bases. The CDR3 covers 14 residues. Per germline, CDR1 ENHRY and CDR2 SYGVKD. V was cut by 4 bases and J by 2 bases, with 8 bases left in between. This CDR3 reads CAISGTLTNEKLFF. Written as DNA, the CDR3 is TGTGCCATCAGTGGGACACTGACTAATGAAAAACTGTTTTTT.

V and J are TRBV30 and TRBJ2-7; TRBD1 aligns across 7 bases. V gave up 0 bases and J gave up 2 bases; unmatched junction bases: 13. This CDR3 spans 17 amino acids. CDR1 and CDR2 (germline): GTSNPN, SVGIG (reference sequence). CDR3 region: CAWSVGQVSSHPYEQYF. CDR3 in DNA: TGTGCCTGGAGTGTTGGACAGGTCAGCTCTCACCCCTACGAGCAGTACTTC.

This clone was observed once. J is TRBJ1-1 and V is TRBV28; TRBD1 might be the D (5 bases). Trimming removed 3 bases from V and 8 bases from J, with 19 bases in between. This CDR3 is built from 15 residues. The germline CDR1 and CDR2 sequences are MDHEN and SYDVKM. CDR3: CASSFHAGGYAEAFF. The CDR3 nucleotides are TGTGCCAGCAGTTTCCACGCGGGGGGGTACGCCGAAGCTTTCTTT.

This sequence joins TRBV7-4 and TRBJ2-6; D call uncertain. Germline values: CDR1 SGHVT, CDR2 SQSDAQ. Trimming left V 2 bases short and J 0 bases short, with 14 bases between. The CDR3 runs to 18 residues. The CDR3 coding sequence is TGTGCCAGCAGCTTAAGTCTGTCAGCCAGCTCTGGGGCCAACGTCCTGACTTTC. The encoded protein is CASSLSLSASSGANVLTF.

This clone was seen a few times. The chain links TRBV6-5 to TRBJ2-5; the match to TRBD2 covers 8 bases. V lost 4 bases, J lost 4 bases, and 8 bases stayed unmatched. Germline CDR1 is MNHEY and CDR2 is SVGAGI. The CDR3 is made up of 15 amino acids. The CDR3 sequence is CASSLGTRPTETQYF. CDR3 in DNA: TGTGCCAGCAGTTTGGGGACTAGGCCTACAGAGACCCAGTACTTC.

The V call is TRBV9, the J call TRBJ2-1; 14 bases match TRBD2. Germline-derived CDR1 and CDR2 are SGDLS and YYNGEE. V gave up 7 bases and J gave up 5 bases; unmatched junction bases: 14. CDR3 length: 18 residues. The CDR3: CASSGLAGGMGTNNEQFF. In nucleotides, the CDR3 is TGTGCCAGCTCCGGACTAGCGGGGGGCATGGGGACCAACAATGAGCAGTTCTTC.

The chain employs TRBV30 and TRBJ1-6, with D unclear. Trimming took 4 bases from V and 8 from J, leaving 6 bases between them. The CDR3 loop spans 11 amino acids. CDR1 and CDR2 from the germline V gene are GTSNPN and SVGIG (reference sequence). The DNA for the CDR3 is TGTGCCTGGAAGCAGGATTCACCCCTCCACTTT. Protein: CAWKQDSPLHF.

The chain employs TRBV10-3 and TRBJ1-4; TRBD1 matches 8 bases. V lost 6 bases and J lost 8; bases outside the gene matches: 5. The CDR3 spans 13 residues. Germline assignment: CDR1 ENHRY and CDR2 SYGVKD. The chain's CDR3 is CAISPAGGEKLFF. CDR3 sequence (DNA): TGTGCCATCAGCCCCGCAGGGGGCGAAAAACTGTTTTTT.

This sequence joins TRBV7-8 and TRBJ2-1, with 7 bases lining up with TRBD1. Germline CDR1 and CDR2: SGHVS and FQNEAQ. V shed 5 bases and J 3 bases; nucleotides not matched to a gene: 4. The CDR3 spans 14 residues. In DNA, the CDR3 is TGTGCCAGCAGCGCCGGGACAGTCTACAATGAGCAGTTCTTC. Its protein product is CASSAGTVYNEQFF.

The chain joins TRBV6-5 to TRBJ2-1; the match to TRBD1 covers 8 bases. Germline V gives CDR1 MNHEY, CDR2 SVGAGI. V shed 6 bases and J 9 bases; nucleotides not matched to a gene: 13. The length of the CDR3 is 15 residues. This CDR3 is CASRRGQATGSEQFF. The CDR3 nucleotides are TGTGCCAGCAGAAGGGGACAGGCCACCGGCAGTGAGCAGTTCTTC.

This chain connects TRBV19 to TRBJ1-1; TRBD1 matches at 9 bases. Germline-derived CDR1 and CDR2 are LNHDA and SQIVND (reference sequence). V shed 4 bases, J shed 5 bases, and the junction held 11 bases outside the gene matches. This CDR3 has 16 amino acids. The CDR3 here is CASSKTGTGRQTEAFF. DNA for the CDR3: TGTGCCAGTAGTAAAACCGGGACAGGGCGGCAAACTGAAGCTTTCTTT.

The chain joins TRBV30 to TRBJ1-5; tentatively, D is TRBD1 (5 bases). Trimming pared 0 bases from V and 8 bases from J, leaving 14 bases between. Germline values: CDR1 GTSNPN, CDR2 SVGIG (reference sequence). The CDR3 loop spans 14 amino acids. The CDR3 spells CAWSVQTVGEPQHF. The CDR3 coding sequence is TGTGCCTGGAGTGTACAGACAGTCGGGGAGCCCCAGCATTTT.

This clone is termed medium-sized (0.01 to 0.1%). V is TRBV2 and J is TRBJ2-6; D call uncertain. Germline-derived CDR1 and CDR2 are SNHLY and FYNNEI. With 4 bases removed from V and 2 bases from J, the gap between germline ends came to 9 bases. The CDR3 runs to 15 residues. The CDR3 spells CASSASEAGANVLTF. CDR3 DNA: TGTGCCAGCAGTGCCTCCGAGGCTGGGGCCAACGTCCTGACTTTC.